Listed here are 3 T cell receptor beta chains from one sample, sequenced in a study of shared clonotypes between healthy human individuals (TCRdb year 2020). The method was the immunoSEQ multiplex PCR assay. Not all clones reach the TCRdb copy of this immuneACCESS table, which keeps in-frame sequences only. Checked studies attribute under half of the gap to unresolved V genes and leave the rest unexplained. The sample table holds approximately 530,000 clones, of which 90% to 97% were seen once. The ten largest clones add up to 0.055% to 0.075% of the sample. Sequenced sample: naive CD4+ T cells sorted from blood. Taken with the paper, the label for cell subset or site translates to: CD45RA+ positively selected. The receptors stem from a woman younger than 45 in good health.

The chain has TRBV19 and TRBJ1-3, with D unclear. The ends were cut back, 7 bases at V and 0 bases at J, with 10 bases in the middle. The CDR3 totals 14 residues. Germline V gene sequence: CDR1 LNHDA, CDR2 SQIVND (reference sequence). CDR3 residues: CASNRKGSGNTIYF. The CDR3 nucleotides are TGTGCCAGTAATCGGAAGGGCTCTGGAAACACCATATATTTT.

DNA of the CDR3: TGTGCCAGCCGAGGGGGTCCACATCAGCCCCAGCATTTT. This translates into CASRGGPHQPQHF. This rearrangement joins TRBV6-5 to TRBJ1-5; perhaps TRBD1 as D (6 bases). Germline assignment: CDR1 MNHEY and CDR2 SVGAGI. This CDR3 is 13 amino acids long. Trimming took 8 bases from V and 5 from J, leaving 13 bases between them.

This clone appeared once. Other DNA sequences within the sample encode an identical CDR3. The chain has TRBV18 and TRBJ2-3, with 11 bases identical to TRBD2. The CDR3 runs to 16 residues. The V segment lost 1 base and the J segment 2 bases; nucleotides outside the gene matches: 2. Germline V gene data show CDR1 as KGHSH and CDR2 as LQKENI. CDR3 sequence (DNA): TGTGCCAGCTCACCACGGACTAGCGGGTCCACAGATACGCAGTATTTT. It translates to CASSPRTSGSTDTQYF.